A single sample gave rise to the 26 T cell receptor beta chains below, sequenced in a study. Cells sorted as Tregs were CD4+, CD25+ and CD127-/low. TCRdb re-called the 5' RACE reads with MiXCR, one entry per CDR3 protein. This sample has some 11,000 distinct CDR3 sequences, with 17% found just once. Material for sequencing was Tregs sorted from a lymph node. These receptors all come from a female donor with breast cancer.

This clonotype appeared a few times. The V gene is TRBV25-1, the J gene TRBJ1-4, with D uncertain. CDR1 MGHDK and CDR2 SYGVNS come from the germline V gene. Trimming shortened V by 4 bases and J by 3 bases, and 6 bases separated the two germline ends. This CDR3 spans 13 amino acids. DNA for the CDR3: TGTGCCAGCAGTGTTGGGGCTAATGAAAAACTGTTTTTT. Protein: CASSVGANEKLFF.

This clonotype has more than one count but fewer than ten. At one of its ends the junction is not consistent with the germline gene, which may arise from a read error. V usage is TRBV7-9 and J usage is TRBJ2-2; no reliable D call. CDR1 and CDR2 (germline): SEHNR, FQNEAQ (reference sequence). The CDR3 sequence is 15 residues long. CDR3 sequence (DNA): TGTGCCAGCGGCTTAGAAGGTTTCATCACCGGGGAGCTGTTTTTT. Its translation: CASGLEGFITGELFF.

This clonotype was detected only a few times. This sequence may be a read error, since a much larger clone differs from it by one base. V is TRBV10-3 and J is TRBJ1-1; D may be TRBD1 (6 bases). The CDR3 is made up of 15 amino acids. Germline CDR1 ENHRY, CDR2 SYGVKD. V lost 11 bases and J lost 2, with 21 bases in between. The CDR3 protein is CASKGGYRSNTEAFF. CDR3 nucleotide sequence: TGTGCCTCTAAAGGGGGGTACAGAAGTAACACTGAAGCTTTCTTT.

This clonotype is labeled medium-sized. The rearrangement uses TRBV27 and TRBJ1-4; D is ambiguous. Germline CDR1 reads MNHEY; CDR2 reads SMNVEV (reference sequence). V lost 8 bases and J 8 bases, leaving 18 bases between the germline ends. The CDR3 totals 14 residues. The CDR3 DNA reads TGTGCCAGCTCAAACGGTGGGCCAGCCGAAAAACTGTTTTTT. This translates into CASSNGGPAEKLFF.

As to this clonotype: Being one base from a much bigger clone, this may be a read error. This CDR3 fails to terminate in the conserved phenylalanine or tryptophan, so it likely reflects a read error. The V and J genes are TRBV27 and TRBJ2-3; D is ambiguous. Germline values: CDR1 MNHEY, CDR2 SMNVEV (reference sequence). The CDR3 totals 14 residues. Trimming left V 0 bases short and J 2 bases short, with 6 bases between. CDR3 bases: TGTGCCAGCAGTTTATCTCACAACACAGATACGCAGTATTGT. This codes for CASSLSHNTDTQYC.

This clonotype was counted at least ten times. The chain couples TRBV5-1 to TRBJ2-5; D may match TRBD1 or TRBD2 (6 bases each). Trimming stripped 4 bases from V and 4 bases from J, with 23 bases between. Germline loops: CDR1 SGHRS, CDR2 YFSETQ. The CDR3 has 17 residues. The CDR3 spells CASSPRPAGGSGETQYF. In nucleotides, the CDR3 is TGCGCCAGCAGCCCCCGACCCGCCGGGGGCTCGGGAGAGACCCAGTACTTC.

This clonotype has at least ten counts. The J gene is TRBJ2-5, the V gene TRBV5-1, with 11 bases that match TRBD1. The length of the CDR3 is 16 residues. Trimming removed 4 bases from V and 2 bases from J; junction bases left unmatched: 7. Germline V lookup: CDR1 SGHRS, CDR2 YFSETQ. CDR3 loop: CASSPGTGGPQETQYF. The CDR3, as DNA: TGCGCCAGCAGCCCCGGGACAGGGGGTCCACAAGAGACCCAGTACTTC.

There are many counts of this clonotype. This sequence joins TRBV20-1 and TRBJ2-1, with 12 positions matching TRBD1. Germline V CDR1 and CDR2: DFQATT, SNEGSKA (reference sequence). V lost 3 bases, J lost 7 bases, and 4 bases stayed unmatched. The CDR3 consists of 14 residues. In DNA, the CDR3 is TGCAGTGCTAGGGGACAGGGGGCGCGGAATGAGCAGTTCTTC. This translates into CSARGQGARNEQFF.

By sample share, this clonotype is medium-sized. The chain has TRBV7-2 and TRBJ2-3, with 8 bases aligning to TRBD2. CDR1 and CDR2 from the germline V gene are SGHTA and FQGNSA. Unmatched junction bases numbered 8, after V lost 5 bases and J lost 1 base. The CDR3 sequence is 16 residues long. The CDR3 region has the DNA TGTGCCAGCAGCCCGCACAGACTAGCGCGCACAGATACGCAGTATTTT. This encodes CASSPHRLARTDTQYF.

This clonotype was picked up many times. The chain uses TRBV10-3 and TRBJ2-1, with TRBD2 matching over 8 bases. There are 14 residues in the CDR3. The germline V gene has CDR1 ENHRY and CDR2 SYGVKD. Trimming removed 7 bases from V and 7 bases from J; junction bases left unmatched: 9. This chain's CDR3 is CAITGAGAGNEQFF. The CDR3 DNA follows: TGTGCCATCACCGGAGCGGGGGCTGGGAATGAGCAGTTCTTC.

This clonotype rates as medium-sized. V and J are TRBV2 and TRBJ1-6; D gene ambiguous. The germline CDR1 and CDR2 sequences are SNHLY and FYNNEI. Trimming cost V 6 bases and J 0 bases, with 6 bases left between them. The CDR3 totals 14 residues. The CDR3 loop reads CASRAGSYNSPLHF. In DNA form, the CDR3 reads TGTGCCAGCAGAGCTGGCTCCTATAATTCACCCCTCCACTTT.

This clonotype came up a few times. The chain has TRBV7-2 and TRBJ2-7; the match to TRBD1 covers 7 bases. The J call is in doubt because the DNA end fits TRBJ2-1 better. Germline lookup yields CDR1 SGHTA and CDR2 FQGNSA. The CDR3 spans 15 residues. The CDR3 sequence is CASSAATGFLDEQFF. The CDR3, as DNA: TGTGCCAGCAGCGCGGCGACAGGGTTTTTGGACGAGCAGTTCTTC.

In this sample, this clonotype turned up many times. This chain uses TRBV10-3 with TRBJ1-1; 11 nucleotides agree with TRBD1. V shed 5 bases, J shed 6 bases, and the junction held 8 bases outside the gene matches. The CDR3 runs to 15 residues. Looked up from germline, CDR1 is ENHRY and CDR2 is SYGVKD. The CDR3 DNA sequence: TGTGCCATCAGTAGGACAGGGGGCCAGCTGGCTGAAGCTTTCTTT. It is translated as CAISRTGGQLAEAFF.

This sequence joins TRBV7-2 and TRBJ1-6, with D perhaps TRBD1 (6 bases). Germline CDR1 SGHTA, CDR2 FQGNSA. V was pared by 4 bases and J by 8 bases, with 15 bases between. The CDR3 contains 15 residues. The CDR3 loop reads CASSYGQPDYSPLHF. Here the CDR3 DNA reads TGTGCCAGCAGCTACGGACAGCCGGACTATTCACCCCTCCACTTT.

In nucleotides, the CDR3 is TGCAGTGCTAGAGGGGGAAACTATGGCTACACCTTC. The encoded protein is CSARGGNYGYTF. V usage is TRBV20-1 and J usage is TRBJ1-2; no firm D call. The CDR3 extends over 12 amino acids. Germline assignment: CDR1 DFQATT and CDR2 SNEGSKA (reference sequence). Deletions cut 1 base from V and 2 bases from J, with 5 bases between.

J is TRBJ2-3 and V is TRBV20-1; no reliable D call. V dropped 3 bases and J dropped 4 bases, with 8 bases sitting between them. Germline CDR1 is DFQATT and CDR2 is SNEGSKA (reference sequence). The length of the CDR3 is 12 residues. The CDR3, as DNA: TGCAGTGCTAGGGATCAGGCAGATACGCAGTATTTT. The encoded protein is CSARDQADTQYF.

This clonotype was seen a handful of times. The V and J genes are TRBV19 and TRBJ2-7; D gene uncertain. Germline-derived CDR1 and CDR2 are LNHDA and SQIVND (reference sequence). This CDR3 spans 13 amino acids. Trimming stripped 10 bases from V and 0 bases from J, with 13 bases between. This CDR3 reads CATSPLDSYEQYF. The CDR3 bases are TGTGCCACTTCCCCGCTCGACTCCTACGAGCAGTACTTC.

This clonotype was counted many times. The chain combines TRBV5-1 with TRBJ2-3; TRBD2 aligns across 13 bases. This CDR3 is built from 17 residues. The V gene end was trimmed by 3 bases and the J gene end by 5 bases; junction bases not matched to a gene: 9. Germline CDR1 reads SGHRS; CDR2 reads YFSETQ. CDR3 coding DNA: TGCGCCAGCAGCTCGACGACTAGCGGGAGGTCTGGAGATACGCAGTATTTT. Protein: CASSSTTSGRSGDTQYF.

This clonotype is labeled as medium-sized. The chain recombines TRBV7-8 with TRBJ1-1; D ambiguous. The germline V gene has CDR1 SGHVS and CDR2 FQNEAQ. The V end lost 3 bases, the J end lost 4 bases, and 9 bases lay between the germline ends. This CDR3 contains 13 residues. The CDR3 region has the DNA TGTGCCAGCAGCTTTTTGGAGGGCACTGAAGCTTTCTTT. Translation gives CASSFLEGTEAFF. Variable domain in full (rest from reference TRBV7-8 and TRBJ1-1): GAGVSQSPRYKVAKRGQDVALRCDPISGHVSLFWYQQALGQGPEFLTYFQNEAQLDKSGLPSDRFFAERPEGSVSTLKIQRTQQEDSAVYLCASSFLEGTEAFFGQGTRLTVV.

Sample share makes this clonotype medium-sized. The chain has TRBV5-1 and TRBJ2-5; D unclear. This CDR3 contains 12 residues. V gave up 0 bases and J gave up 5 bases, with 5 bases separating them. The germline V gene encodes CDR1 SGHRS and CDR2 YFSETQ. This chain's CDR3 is CASSLAAETQYF. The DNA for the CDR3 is TGCGCCAGCAGCTTGGCCGCGGAGACCCAGTACTTC.

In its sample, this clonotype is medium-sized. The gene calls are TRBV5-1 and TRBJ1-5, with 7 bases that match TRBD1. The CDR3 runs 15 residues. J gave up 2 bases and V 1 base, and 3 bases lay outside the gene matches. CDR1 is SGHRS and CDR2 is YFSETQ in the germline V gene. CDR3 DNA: TGCGCCAGCAGCTTGAGCACAGGGGGCAATCAGCCCCAGCATTTT. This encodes CASSLSTGGNQPQHF.

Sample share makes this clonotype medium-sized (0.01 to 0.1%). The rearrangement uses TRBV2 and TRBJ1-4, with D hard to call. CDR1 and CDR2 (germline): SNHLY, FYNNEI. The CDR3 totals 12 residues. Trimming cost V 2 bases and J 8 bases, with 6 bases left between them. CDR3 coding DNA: TGTGCCAGCAGTGAATTAGGCGAAAAACTGTTTTTT. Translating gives CASSELGEKLFF.

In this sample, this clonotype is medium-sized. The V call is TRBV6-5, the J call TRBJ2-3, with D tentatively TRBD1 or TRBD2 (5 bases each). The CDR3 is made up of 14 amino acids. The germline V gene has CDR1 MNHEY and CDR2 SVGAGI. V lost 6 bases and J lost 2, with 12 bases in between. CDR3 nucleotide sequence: TGTGCCAGCAGAGGGACCTATGCCACAGATACGCAGTATTTT. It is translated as CASRGTYATDTQYF.

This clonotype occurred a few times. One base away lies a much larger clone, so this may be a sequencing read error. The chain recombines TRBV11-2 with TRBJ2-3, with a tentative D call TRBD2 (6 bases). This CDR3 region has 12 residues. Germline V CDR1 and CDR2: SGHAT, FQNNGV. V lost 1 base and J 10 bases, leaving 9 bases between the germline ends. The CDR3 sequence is CASSLGAGPQYF. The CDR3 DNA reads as TGTGCCAGCAGCTTAGGGGCGGGGCCGCAGTATTTT.

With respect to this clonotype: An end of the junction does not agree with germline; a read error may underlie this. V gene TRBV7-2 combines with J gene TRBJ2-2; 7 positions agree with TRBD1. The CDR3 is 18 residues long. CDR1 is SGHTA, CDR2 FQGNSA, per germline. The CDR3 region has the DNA TGTGCCAGCAGCATCAAAGGGACAGCGGAAATTAACACCGGGGAGCTGATTTTT. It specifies CASSIKGTAEINTGELIF.

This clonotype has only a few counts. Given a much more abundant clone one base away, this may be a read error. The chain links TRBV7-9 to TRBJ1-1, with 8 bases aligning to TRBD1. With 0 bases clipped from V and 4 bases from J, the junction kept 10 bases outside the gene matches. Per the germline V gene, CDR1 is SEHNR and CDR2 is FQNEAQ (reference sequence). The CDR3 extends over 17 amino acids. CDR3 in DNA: TGTGCCAGCAGCTTAGCAACAGGGGGGCGAGGGAGCACTGAAGCTTTCTTT. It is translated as CASSLATGGRGSTEAFF.